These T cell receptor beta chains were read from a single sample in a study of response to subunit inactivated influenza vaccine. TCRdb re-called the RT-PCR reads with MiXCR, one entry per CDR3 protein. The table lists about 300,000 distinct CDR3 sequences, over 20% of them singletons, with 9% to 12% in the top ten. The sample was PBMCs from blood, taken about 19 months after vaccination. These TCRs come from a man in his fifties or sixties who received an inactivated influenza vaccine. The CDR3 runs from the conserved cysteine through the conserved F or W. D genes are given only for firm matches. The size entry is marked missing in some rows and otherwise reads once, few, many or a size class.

TGTGCCAGCAGCGAAATGGGGACAGGGGTCACAGATACGCAGTATTTT,CASSEMGTGVTDTQYF,NA,TRBV28,TRBJ2-3,16,TRBD1
TGCGCCAGCAGACCGGACAGTCTATCAGGGACCGGGGAGCTGTTTTTT,CASRPDSLSGTGELFF,many,TRBV10-1,TRBJ2-2,16,NA
TGTGCCAGCAGCTTTGGACCAATAGACAATGAGCAGTTCTTC,CASSFGPIDNEQFF,NA,TRBV7-2,TRBJ2-1,14,NA
TGTGCCAGCAGCCAAGAGTCCATCTCTGGAAACACCATATATTTT,CASSQESISGNTIYF,many,TRBV4-2,TRBJ1-3,15,NA
TGTGCCAGCAGTTCCAGGAGTAGCGGTTTCGTCTACGAGCAGTACTTC,CASSSRSSGFVYEQYF,NA,TRBV12-3/TRBV12-4,TRBJ2-7,16,NA
TGCGCCAGCAAAACCACATCAGGGGATTACGAGCAGTACTTC,CASKTTSGDYEQYF,few,TRBV5-1,TRBJ2-7,14,NA
TGCAGTGCTAGTAGAGCGGGAGGATCCTACAATGAGCAGTTCTTC,CSASRAGGSYNEQFF,few,TRBV20-1,TRBJ2-1,15,TRBD2
TGTGCCAGCAACAAACGTCAGGGGGAGGGACAGCCCCAGCATTTT,CASNKRQGEGQPQHF,NA,TRBV6-1,TRBJ1-5,15,TRBD1
TGTGCCAGCAGCCCCGGGACAGGGGTGAGGATAGGGGAGCCCCAGCATTTT,CASSPGTGVRIGEPQHF,few,TRBV27,TRBJ1-5,17,TRBD1
TGTGCCACCAGTGATACGCACGACAGGGACCAAGAGACCCAGTACTTC,CATSDTHDRDQETQYF,few,TRBV24-1,TRBJ2-5,16,TRBD1
TGTGCCAGCAGCGAAACGGGACTGATAGCAACTAATGAAAAACTGTTTTTT,CASSETGLIATNEKLFF,many,TRBV7-9,TRBJ1-4,17,NA
TGTGCCAGCAGCTACCAATACAATGAGCAGTTCTTC,CASSYQYNEQFF,NA,TRBV11-2,TRBJ2-1,12,NA
TGTGCCATCAGTGGGGGAGCGAGAAGCCGGACGGGATTGGGGGATACGCAGTATTTT,CAISGGARSRTGLGDTQYF,NA,TRBV10-3,TRBJ2-3,19,NA
TGCAGTGCTCTACAGGGTCTCCACCAAGAGACCCAGTACTTC,CSALQGLHQETQYF,NA,TRBV20-1,TRBJ2-5,14,NA
TGCGCCAGCAAAGGACCGAAAGATACGCAGTATTTT,CASKGPKDTQYF,NA,TRBV4-1,TRBJ2-3,12,NA
TGTGCCAGCAGCCCACTGAGACAGGGGATTTTGACTAATGAAAAACTGTTTTTT,CASSPLRQGILTNEKLFF,once,TRBV11-1,TRBJ1-4,18,TRBD1
TGTGCCAGCAGTCCGCTATTCCAAGAGACCCAGTACTTC,CASSPLFQETQYF,NA,TRBV12-3/TRBV12-4,TRBJ2-5,13,NA
TGCGCCAGCAGCTTGGTCAGCGACTACGAGCAGTACTTC,CASSLVSDYEQYF,NA,TRBV5-1,TRBJ2-7,13,NA
TGTGCCAGCTCACCAACAGGGGGACCTGAAGCTTTCTTT,CASSPTGGPEAFF,many,TRBV18,TRBJ1-1,13,TRBD1
TGTGCCAGTAGTATCGGCAGGGAGGCCCATGGAATCTATGGCTACACCTTC,CASSIGREAHGIYGYTF,NA,TRBV19,TRBJ1-2,17,NA
TGTGCCAGCAGCTTAGTTCTAGGACAGGGGACTCCCGGGGAGCTGTTTTTT,CASSLVLGQGTPGELFF,once,TRBV7-8,TRBJ2-2,17,TRBD1
TGTGCCAGTAGTATAGATAGCTACGGAGCTAACTATGGCTACACCTTC,CASSIDSYGANYGYTF,NA,TRBV19,TRBJ1-2,16,NA
TGTGCCAGCAGCTTAGGGCAGGCTTCCCACGAGCAGTACTTC,CASSLGQASHEQYF,once,TRBV7-2,TRBJ2-7,14,NA
TGTGCCAGCAGTTTTCTCGGACTAGCAAAAGATACGCAGTATTTT,CASSFLGLAKDTQYF,NA,TRBV5-5,TRBJ2-3,15,TRBD2
TGCAGGGACAGGGTTCGAGAAGGGGAAAAACTGTTTTTT,CRDRVREGEKLFF,NA,TRBV29-1,TRBJ1-4,13,TRBD1
TGTGCCAGCAGCGGTGGAGGGGATGTGAACACTGAAGCTTTCTTT,CASSGGGDVNTEAFF,NA,TRBV7-9,TRBJ1-1,15,NA
TGTGCCAGCAGCTTAAGTTGGCGGGGCGATGGAGATACGCAGTATTTT,CASSLSWRGDGDTQYF,few,TRBV11-2,TRBJ2-3,16,NA
TGTGCCAGCAGGGGAACAGGGGTTCGGACAGATACGCAGTATTTT,CASRGTGVRTDTQYF,NA,TRBV12-3/TRBV12-4,TRBJ2-3,15,TRBD1
TGTGCCTGGATTGACTACAATGAGCAGTTCTTC,CAWIDYNEQFF,many,TRBV30,TRBJ2-1,11,NA
TGCAGCGTTTTGGGGGGCGGCGCTCATACGCAGTATTTT,CSVLGGGAHTQYF,NA,TRBV29-1,TRBJ2-3,13,NA
TGTGCCAGCAGCCCGGTACAGGCAGAAGCTTTCTTT,CASSPVQAEAFF,NA,TRBV7-8,TRBJ1-1,12,NA
TGTGCCAGCAGTGAATACAGCGCCAATCAGCCCCAGCATTTT,CASSEYSANQPQHF,many,TRBV2,TRBJ1-5,14,NA
TGTGCCAGCAGCTTGGAGCAGGAAGGTGGCTACACCTTC,CASSLEQEGGYTF,few,TRBV5-4,TRBJ1-2,13,NA
TGCAGCGTTGTCGCCGACAGGGTCTACGAGCAGTACTTC,CSVVADRVYEQYF,many,TRBV29-1,TRBJ2-7,13,TRBD1
TGTGCCAGCAGTGTACGGGGCTATGGCTACACCTTC,CASSVRGYGYTF,NA,TRBV25-1,TRBJ1-2,12,NA
TGTGCCAGCAGGGATAATGAAAAACTGTTTTTT,CASRDNEKLFF,many,TRBV12-3/TRBV12-4,TRBJ1-4,11,NA
TGCAGTGCGCCATCGACCCGGTCAACTAATGAAAAACTGTTTTTT,CSAPSTRSTNEKLFF,NA,TRBV20-1,TRBJ1-4,15,NA
TGTGCCAGCAGGGGCGGGACAGAGTACGAGCAGTACTTC,CASRGGTEYEQYF,few,TRBV12-3/TRBV12-4,TRBJ2-7,13,NA
TGCGCCAGCAGCCCGGGGGATGGAAACACCATATATTTT,CASSPGDGNTIYF,few,TRBV5-1,TRBJ1-3,13,NA
TGTGCCAGCAGCATCACCGGGACAGCTAATGAAAAACTGTTTTTT,CASSITGTANEKLFF,NA,TRBV5-5,TRBJ1-4,15,TRBD1
TGCAGTGCTAGAGAGTCCGGGACTAGCGGGAACTATGAGCAGTTATTC,CSARESGTSGNYEQLF,NA,TRBV20-1,TRBJ2-1,16,TRBD2
TGTGCCAGCAGTGACGGGGGCCTCTATGGCTACACCTTC,CASSDGGLYGYTF,few,TRBV2,TRBJ1-2,13,NA
TGCGCCAGCAGCTCGGGTTACCAAGAGACCCAGTACTTC,CASSSGYQETQYF,NA,TRBV5-1,TRBJ2-5,13,NA
TGCAGCGTTTACACGCAGGGGGCTGGTGAAAAACTGTTTTTT,CSVYTQGAGEKLFF,few,TRBV29-1,TRBJ1-4,14,TRBD1
TGTGCCAGCAGCCTCGACTCCAGGACTGAAGCTTTCTTT,CASSLDSRTEAFF,many,TRBV3-1,TRBJ1-1,13,NA
TGCGCCAGCAGCCAAGACGTCTATGACAGGGGGGATGGCACAGATACGCAGTATTTT,CASSQDVYDRGDGTDTQYF,few,TRBV4-1,TRBJ2-3,19,TRBD1
TGTGCCACCAGTGACCCCCCGGGACTAGGGACTACCAAAGAGACCCAGTACTTC,CATSDPPGLGTTKETQYF,once,TRBV24-1,TRBJ2-5,18,TRBD2
TGTGCCAGCACCCTGGCAGCCACTGAAGCTTTCTTT,CASTLAATEAFF,NA,TRBV7-9,TRBJ1-1,12,NA
TGCAGTGCTAGAGATTTTATCGGGAGGAGCTCCTACAATGAGCAGTTCTTC,CSARDFIGRSSYNEQFF,NA,TRBV20-1,TRBJ2-1,17,TRBD2
TGTGCCAGCAGCTTATACGGCGGGGGGGCTGATACGCAGTATTTT,CASSLYGGGADTQYF,NA,TRBV11-2,TRBJ2-3,15,TRBD2
TGTGCCAGCAGCGGTACCGGGACACCGGCCTACGAGCAGTACTTC,CASSGTGTPAYEQYF,few,TRBV6-1,TRBJ2-7,15,NA
TGTGCCAGCAGCCGCCCCCAGGCAGGTAGCTATGGCTACACCTTC,CASSRPQAGSYGYTF,NA,TRBV12-3/TRBV12-4,TRBJ1-2,15,NA
TGTGCCAGCAGAGGACAGAGCCCTACCAAAAACATTCAGTACTTC,CASRGQSPTKNIQYF,NA,TRBV28,TRBJ2-4,15,NA
TGTGCCAGCAGCTTGACCGGGACGGTGAACACTGAAGCTTTCTTT,CASSLTGTVNTEAFF,many,TRBV7-9,TRBJ1-1,15,NA
TGTGCCAGCAGTTACGCCCGGACAGGGGGCGGATATGGCTACACCTTC,CASSYARTGGGYGYTF,few,TRBV6-5,TRBJ1-2,16,TRBD1
TGTGCCAGCAGACTGACAGGGGCAGATACGCAGTATTTT,CASRLTGADTQYF,NA,TRBV28,TRBJ2-3,13,TRBD1
TGTGCCAGCACCCCGGGGGCGAACACTGAAGCTTTCTTT,CASTPGANTEAFF,NA,TRBV2,TRBJ1-1,13,NA